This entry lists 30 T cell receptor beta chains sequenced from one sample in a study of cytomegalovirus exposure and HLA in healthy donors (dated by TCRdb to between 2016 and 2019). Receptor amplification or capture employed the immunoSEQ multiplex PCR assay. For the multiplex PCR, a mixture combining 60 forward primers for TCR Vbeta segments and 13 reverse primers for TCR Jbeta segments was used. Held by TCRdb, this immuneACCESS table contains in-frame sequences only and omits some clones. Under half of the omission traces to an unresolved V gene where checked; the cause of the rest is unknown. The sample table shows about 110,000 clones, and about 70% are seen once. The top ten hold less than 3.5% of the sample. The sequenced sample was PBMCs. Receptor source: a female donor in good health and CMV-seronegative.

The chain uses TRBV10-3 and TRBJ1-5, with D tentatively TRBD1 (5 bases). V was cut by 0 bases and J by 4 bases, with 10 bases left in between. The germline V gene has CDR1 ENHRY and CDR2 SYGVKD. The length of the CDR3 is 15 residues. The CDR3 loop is CAISESRGGNQPQHF. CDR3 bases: TGTGCCATCAGTGAGTCGAGGGGAGGTAATCAGCCCCAGCATTTT.

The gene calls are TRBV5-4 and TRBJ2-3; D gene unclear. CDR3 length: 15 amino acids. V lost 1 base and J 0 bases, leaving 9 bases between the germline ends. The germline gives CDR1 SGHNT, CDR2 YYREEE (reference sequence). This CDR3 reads CASSLSAFSTDTQYF. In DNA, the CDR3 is TGTGCCAGCAGCTTGTCTGCGTTTAGCACAGATACGCAGTATTTT.

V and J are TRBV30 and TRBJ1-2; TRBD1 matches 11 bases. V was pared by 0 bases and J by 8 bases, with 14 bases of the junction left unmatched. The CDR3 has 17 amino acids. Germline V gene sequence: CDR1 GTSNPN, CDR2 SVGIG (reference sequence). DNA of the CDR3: TGTGCCTGGAGTGTACGCCCTGGAGGACAGGGGGCTGAGGGCTACACCTTC. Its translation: CAWSVRPGGQGAEGYTF.

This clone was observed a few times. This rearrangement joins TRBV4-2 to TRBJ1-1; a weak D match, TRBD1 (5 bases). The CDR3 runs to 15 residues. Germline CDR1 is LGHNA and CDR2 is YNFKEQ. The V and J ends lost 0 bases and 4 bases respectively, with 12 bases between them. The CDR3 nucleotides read TGTGCCAGCAGCCAAGAGGGGGTCGGGAGCACTGAAGCTTTCTTT. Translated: CASSQEGVGSTEAFF.

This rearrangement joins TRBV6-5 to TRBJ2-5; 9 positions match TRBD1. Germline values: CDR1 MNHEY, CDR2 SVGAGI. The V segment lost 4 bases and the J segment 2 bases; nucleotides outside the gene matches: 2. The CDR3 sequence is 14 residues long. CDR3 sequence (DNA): TGTGCCAGCAGTTTAGGACAGGGGCAAGAGACCCAGTACTTC. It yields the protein CASSLGQGQETQYF.

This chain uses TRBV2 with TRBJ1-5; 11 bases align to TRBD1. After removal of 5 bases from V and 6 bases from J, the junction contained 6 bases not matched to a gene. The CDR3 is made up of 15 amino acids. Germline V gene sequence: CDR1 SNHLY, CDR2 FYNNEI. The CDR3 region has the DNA TGTGCCAGCAGTCCGGACAGGGGGCATGGTCAGCCCCAGCATTTT. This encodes CASSPDRGHGQPQHF.

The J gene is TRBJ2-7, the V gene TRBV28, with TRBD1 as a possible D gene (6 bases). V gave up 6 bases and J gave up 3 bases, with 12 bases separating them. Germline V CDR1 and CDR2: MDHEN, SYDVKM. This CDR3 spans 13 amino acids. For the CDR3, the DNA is TGTGCCAGCAGCATACAGGGATTCTACGAGCAGTACTTC. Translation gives CASSIQGFYEQYF.

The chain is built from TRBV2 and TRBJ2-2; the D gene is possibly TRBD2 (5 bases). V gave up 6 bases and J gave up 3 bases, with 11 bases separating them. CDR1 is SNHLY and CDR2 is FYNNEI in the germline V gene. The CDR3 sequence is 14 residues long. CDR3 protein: CASRGGADTGELFF. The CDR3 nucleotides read TGTGCCAGCAGGGGCGGAGCGGACACCGGGGAGCTGTTTTTT.

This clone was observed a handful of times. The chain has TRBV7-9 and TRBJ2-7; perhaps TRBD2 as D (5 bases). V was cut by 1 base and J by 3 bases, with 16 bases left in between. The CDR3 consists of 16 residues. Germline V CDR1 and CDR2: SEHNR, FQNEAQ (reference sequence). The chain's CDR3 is CASSLESGVGLYEQYF. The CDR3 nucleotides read TGTGCCAGCAGCTTAGAGTCTGGGGTCGGACTCTACGAGCAGTACTTC.

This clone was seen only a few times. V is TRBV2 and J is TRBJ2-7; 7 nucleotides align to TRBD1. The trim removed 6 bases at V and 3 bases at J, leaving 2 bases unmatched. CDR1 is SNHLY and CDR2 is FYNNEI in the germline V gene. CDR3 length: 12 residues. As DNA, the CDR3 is TGTGCCAGCAGCGGGGACAGCTACGAGCAGTACTTC. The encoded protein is CASSGDSYEQYF.

CDR3 in amino acids: CASSPLAGTSTDTQYF. The CDR3 nucleotides read TGTGCCAGCAGCCCATTAGCGGGCACTAGCACAGATACGCAGTATTTT. The gene calls are TRBV11-2 and TRBJ2-3, with 7 nucleotides matching TRBD2. The germline CDR1 and CDR2 sequences are SGHAT and FQNNGV. V shed 5 bases, J shed 0 bases, and the junction held 8 bases outside the gene matches. The CDR3 contains 16 residues.

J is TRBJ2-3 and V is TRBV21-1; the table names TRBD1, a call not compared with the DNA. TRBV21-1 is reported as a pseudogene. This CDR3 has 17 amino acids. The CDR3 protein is CASSTYRGQGAWDTQYF. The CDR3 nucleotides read TGTGCCAGCAGCACCTATAGAGGACAGGGGGCATGGGATACGCAGTATTTT.

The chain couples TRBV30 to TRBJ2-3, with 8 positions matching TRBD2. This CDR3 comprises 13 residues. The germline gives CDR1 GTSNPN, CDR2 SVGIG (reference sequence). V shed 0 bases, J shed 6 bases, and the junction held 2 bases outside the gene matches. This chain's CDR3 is CAWSVRGGDTQYF. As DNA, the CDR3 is TGTGCCTGGAGTGTTCGGGGGGGGGATACGCAGTATTTT. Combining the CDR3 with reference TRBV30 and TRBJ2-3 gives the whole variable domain SQTIHQWPATLVQPVGSPLSLECTVEGTSNPNLYWYRQAAGRGLQLLFYSVGIGQISSEVPQNLSASRPQDRQFILSSKKLLLSDSGFYLCAWSVRGGDTQYFGPGTRLTVL.

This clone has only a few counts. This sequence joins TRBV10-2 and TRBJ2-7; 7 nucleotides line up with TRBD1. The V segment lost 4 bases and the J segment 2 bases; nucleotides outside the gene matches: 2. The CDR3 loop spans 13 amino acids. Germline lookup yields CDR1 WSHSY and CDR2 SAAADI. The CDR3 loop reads CASSGGQPYEQYF. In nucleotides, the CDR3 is TGCGCCAGCAGTGGGGGACAGCCCTACGAGCAGTACTTC.

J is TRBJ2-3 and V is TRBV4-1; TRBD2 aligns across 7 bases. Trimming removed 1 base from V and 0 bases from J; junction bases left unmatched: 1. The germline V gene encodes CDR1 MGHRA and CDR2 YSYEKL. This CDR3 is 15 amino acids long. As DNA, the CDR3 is TGCGCCAGCAGCCAAGGGACTAGAAGCACAGATACGCAGTATTTT. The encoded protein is CASSQGTRSTDTQYF.

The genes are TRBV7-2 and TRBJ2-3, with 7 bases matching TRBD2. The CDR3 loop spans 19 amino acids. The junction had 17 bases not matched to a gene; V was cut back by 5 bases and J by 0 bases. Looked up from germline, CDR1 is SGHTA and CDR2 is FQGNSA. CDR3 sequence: CASSPGGGSSLSSTDTQYF. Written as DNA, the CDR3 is TGTGCCAGCAGCCCGGGCGGGGGTAGTTCTCTATCTAGCACAGATACGCAGTATTTT.

The CDR3 DNA sequence: TGTGCCAGCAGCCTTGGGGGGGCAGCTTACGAGCAGTACTTC. This gives the protein CASSLGGAAYEQYF. This rearrangement joins TRBV6-6 to TRBJ2-7; possibly TRBD2 for D (7 bases). The CDR3 is 14 residues long. Trimming pared 6 bases from V and 4 bases from J, leaving 16 bases between. CDR1 and CDR2 from the germline V gene are MNHNY and SVGAGI (reference sequence).

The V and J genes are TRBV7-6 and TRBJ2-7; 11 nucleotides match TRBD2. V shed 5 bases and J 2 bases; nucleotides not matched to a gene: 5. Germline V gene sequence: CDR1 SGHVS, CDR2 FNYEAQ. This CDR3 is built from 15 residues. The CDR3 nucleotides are TGTGCCAGCAGCCTCCTTAGCGGGAGGGCCTACGAGCAGTACTTC. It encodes CASSLLSGRAYEQYF. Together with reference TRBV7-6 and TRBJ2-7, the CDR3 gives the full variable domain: GAGVSQSPRYKVTKRGQDVALRCDPISGHVSLYWYRQALGQGPEFLTYFNYEAQQDKSGLPNDRFSAERPEGSISTLTIQRTEQRDSAMYRCASSLLSGRAYEQYFGPGTRLTVT.

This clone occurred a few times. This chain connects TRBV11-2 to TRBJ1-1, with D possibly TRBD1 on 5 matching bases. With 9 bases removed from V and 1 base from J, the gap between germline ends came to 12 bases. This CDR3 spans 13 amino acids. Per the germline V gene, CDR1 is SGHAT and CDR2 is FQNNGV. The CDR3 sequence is CASLRVSNTEAFF. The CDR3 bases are TGTGCCAGTCTCAGGGTTTCGAACACTGAAGCTTTCTTT.

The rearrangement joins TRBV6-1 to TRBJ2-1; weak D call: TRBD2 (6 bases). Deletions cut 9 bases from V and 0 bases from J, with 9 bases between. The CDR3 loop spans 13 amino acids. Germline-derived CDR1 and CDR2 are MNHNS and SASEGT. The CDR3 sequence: CASNSGSYNEQFF. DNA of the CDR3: TGTGCCAGTAATAGCGGCTCCTACAATGAGCAGTTCTTC.

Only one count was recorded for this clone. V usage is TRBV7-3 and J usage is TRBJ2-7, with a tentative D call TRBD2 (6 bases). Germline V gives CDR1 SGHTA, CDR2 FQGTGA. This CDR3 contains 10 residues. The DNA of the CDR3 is TGTGCCAGCAGCCCCGTTGCGGGATGTGTC. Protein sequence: CASSPVAGCV.

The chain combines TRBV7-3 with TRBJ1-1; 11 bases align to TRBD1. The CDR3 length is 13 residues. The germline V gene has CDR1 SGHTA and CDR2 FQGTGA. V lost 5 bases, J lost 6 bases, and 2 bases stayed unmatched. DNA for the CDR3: TGTGCCAGCAGCCCGGGACAGGGGGCTGAAGCTTTCTTT. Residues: CASSPGQGAEAFF. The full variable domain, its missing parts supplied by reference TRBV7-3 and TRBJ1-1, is GAGVSQTPSNKVTEKGKYVELRCDPISGHTALYWYRQSLGQGPEFLIYFQGTGAADDSGLPNDRFFAVRPEGSVSTLKIQRTERGDSAVYLCASSPGQGAEAFFGQGTRLTVV.

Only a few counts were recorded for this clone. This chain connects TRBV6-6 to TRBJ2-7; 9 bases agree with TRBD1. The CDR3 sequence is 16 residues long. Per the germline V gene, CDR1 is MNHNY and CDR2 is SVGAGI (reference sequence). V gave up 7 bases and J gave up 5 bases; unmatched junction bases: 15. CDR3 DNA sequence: TGTGCCAGCACCAACAGGTGGGACAGGGTTTTGCACGAGCAGTACTTC. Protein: CASTNRWDRVLHEQYF.

This CDR3 reads CASSKFTGAYEQYF. The CDR3 DNA follows: TGTGCCAGCAGCAAATTTACAGGGGCCTACGAGCAGTACTTC. The V gene is TRBV21-1, the J gene TRBJ2-7; TRBD1, the table's D call, lacks a check against the DNA. TRBV21-1 is classified as a pseudogene. This CDR3 is built from 14 residues.

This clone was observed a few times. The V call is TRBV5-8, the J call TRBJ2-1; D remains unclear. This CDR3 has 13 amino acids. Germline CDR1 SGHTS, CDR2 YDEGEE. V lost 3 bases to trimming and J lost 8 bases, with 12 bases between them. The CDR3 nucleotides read TGTGCCAGCAGCTGGGCCTATGTCGATGAGCAGTTCTTC. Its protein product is CASSWAYVDEQFF.

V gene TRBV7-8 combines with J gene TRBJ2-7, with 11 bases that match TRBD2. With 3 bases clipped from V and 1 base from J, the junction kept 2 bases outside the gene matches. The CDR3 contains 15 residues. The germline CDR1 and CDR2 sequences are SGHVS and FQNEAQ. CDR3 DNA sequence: TGTGCCAGCAGCTTCACTAGCGGGGGATCCTACGAGCAGTACTTC. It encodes CASSFTSGGSYEQYF.

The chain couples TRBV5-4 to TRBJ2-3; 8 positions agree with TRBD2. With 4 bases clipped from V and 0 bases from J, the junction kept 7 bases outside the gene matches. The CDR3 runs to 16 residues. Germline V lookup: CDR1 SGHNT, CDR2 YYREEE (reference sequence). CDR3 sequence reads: CASSDASGRSTDTQYF. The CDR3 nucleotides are TGTGCCAGCAGCGATGCTAGCGGGCGAAGCACAGATACGCAGTATTTT.

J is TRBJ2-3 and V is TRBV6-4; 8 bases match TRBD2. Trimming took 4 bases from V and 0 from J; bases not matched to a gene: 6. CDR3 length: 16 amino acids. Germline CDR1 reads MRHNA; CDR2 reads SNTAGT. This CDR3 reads CASSVYGGGSTDTQYF. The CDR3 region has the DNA TGTGCCAGCAGTGTCTACGGCGGGGGGAGCACAGATACGCAGTATTTT.

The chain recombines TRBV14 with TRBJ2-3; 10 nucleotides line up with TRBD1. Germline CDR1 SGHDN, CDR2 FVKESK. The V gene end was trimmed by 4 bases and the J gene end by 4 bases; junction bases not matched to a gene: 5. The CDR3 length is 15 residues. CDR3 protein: CASSPTGGRADTQYF. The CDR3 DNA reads TGTGCCAGCAGCCCGACAGGGGGCCGGGCAGATACGCAGTATTTT.

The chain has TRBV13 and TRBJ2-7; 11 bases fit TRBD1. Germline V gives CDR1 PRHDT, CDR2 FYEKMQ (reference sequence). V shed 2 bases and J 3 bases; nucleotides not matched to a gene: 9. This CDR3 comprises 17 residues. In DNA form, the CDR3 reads TGTGCCAGCAGCTTAAGGGGTGCCGGGACAGGGGGCTACGAGCAGTACTTC. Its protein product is CASSLRGAGTGGYEQYF. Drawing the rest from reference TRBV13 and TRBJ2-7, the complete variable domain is AAGVIQSPRHLIKEKRETATLKCYPIPRHDTVYWYQQGPGQDPQFLISFYEKMQSDKGSIPDRFSAQQFSDYHSELNMSSLELGDSALYFCASSLRGAGTGGYEQYFGPGTRLTVT.